Below, 2 T cell receptor beta chains from the same sample are listed, as sequenced in a study of response to subunit inactivated influenza vaccine. TCRdb independently ran MiXCR on the RT-PCR reads; one entry per CDR3 protein. The data contain 450,000 to 600,000 distinct CDR3 sequences, approximately 6.9% of them singletons. The input for sequencing was PBMCs from blood, taken roughly 24 months after vaccination. The receptors were gathered from a man aged 50 to 69 who received an inactivated influenza vaccine.

This clonotype has a handful of counts. This sequence joins TRBV12-3 or TRBV12-4 and TRBJ2-1; a weak D match, TRBD2 (6 bases). CDR3 length: 14 residues. V dropped 7 bases and J dropped 9 bases, with 19 bases sitting between them. The CDR3 bases are TGTGCCAGCAAAATCGCGGTTGCGGGGAGTGAGCAGTTCTTC. As protein: CASKIAVAGSEQFF.

This clonotype has only a few counts. The chain has TRBV6-1 and TRBJ2-3; D is undetermined. The V end was cut by 3 bases, the J end by 2 bases, with 6 bases between. Germline V lookup: CDR1 MNHNS, CDR2 SASEGT. This CDR3 spans 13 amino acids. CDR3 in DNA: TGTGCCAGCAGTGAGACAAACACAGATACGCAGTATTTT. Its translation: CASSETNTDTQYF.